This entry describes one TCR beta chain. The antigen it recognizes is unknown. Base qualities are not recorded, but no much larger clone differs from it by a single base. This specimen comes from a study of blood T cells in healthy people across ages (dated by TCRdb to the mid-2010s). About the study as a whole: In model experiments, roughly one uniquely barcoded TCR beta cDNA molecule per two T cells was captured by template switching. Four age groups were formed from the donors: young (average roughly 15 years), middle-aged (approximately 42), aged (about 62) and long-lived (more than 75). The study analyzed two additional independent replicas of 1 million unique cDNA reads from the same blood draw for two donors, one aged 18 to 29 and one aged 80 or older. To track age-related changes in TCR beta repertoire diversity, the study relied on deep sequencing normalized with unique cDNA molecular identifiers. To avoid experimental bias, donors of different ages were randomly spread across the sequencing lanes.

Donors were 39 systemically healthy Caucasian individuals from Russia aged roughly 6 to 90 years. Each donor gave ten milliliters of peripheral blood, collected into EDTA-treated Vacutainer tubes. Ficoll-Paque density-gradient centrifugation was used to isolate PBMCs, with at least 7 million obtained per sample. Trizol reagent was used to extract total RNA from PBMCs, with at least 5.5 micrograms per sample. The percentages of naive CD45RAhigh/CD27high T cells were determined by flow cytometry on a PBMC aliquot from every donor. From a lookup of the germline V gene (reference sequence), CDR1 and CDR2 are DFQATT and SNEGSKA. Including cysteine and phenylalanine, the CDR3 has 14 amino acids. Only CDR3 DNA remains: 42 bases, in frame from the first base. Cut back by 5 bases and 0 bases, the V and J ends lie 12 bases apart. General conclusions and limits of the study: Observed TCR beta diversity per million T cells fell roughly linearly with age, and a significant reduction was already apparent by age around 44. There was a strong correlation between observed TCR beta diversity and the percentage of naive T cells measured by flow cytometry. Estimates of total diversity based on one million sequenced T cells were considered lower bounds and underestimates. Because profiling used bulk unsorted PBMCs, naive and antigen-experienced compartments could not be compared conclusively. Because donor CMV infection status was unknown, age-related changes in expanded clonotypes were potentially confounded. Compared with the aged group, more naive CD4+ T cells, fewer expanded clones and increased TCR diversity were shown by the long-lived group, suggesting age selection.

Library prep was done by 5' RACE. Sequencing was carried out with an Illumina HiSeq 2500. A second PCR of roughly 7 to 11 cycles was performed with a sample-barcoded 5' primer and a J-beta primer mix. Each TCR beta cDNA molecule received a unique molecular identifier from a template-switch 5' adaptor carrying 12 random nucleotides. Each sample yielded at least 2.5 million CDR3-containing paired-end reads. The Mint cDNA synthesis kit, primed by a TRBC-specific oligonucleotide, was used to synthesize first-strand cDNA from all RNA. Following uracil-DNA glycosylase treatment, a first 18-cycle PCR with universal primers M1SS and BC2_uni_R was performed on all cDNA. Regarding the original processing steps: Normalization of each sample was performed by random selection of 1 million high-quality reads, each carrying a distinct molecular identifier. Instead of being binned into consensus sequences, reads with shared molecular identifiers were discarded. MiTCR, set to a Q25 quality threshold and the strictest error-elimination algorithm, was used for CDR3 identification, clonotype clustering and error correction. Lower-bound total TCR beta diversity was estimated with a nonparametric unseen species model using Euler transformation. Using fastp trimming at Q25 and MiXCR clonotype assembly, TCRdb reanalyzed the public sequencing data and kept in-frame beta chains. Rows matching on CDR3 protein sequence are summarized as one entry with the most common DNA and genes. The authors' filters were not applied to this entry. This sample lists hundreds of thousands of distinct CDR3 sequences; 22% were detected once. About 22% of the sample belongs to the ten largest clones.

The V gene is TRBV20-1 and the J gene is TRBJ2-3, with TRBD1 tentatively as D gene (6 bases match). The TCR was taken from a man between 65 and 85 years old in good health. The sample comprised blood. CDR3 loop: CSAGRGGSTDTQYF. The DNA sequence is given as TGCAGTGCTGGAAGAGGGGGTAGCACAGATACGCAGTATTTT.